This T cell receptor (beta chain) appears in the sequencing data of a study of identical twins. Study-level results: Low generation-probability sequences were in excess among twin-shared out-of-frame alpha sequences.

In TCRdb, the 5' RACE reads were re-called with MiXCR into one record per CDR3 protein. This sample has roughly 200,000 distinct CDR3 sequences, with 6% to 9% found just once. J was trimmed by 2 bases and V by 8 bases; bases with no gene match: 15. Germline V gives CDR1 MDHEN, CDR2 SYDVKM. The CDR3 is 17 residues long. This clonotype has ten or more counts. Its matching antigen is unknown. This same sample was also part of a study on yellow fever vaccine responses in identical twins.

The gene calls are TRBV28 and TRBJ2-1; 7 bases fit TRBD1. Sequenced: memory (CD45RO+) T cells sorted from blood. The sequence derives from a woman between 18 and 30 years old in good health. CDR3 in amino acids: CASGSKKADRAYNEQFF. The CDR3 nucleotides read TGTGCCAGCGGCTCTAAAAAGGCCGACAGGGCCTACAATGAGCAGTTCTTC.